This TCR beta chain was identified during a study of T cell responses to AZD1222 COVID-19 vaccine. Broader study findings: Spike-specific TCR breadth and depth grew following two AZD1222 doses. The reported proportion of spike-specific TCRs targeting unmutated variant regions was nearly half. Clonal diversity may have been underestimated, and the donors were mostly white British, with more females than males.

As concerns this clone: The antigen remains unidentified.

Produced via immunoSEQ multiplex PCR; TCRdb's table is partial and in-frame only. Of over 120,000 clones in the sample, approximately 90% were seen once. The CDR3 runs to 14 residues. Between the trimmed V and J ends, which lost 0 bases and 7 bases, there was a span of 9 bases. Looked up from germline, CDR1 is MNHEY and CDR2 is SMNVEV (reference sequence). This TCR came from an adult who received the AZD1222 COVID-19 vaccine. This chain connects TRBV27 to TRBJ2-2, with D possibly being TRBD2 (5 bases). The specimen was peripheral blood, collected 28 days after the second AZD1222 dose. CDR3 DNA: TGTGCCAGCAGTTTATCGATGAGGGTCGGGGAGCTGTTTTTT. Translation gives CASSLSMRVGELFF.